This TCR beta chain came from a study of shared clonotypes between healthy human individuals. Donors comprised only Caucasian adults living in Nashville, Tennessee. On this clone itself: The antigen is undetermined.

CDR1 and CDR2 from the germline V gene are KGHSH and LQKENI. Between the trimmed V and J ends, which lost 3 bases and 5 bases, there was a span of 20 bases. The CDR3 runs 16 residues. Deep level was the assay's run setting. TCRdb's copy holds only in-frame clones and misses some; the assay was immunoSEQ multiplex PCR. The sample has around 550,000 clones; roughly 95% are singletons. Study-wide results and caveats: Around 4.7% was the fraction of naive CD4 clonotypes found shared across a handful of donors. Non-shared clonotypes had lower generation probabilities than clonotypes shared by all four sorted-subset donors.

Sequencing was carried out using naive CD4+ T cells sorted from blood. Specified subset: CD45RA+ positively selected. The chain has TRBV18 and TRBJ2-7, with D tentatively TRBD1 (6 bases). This TCR was sampled from a woman aged 25-40 years in good health. The CDR3 nucleotides are TGTGCCAGCTCACCGAACCGGGACACCTCTGAGGACGAGCAGTACTTC. The encoded protein is CASSPNRDTSEDEQYF.